What follows is one T cell receptor (beta chain) and its context. Its antigen is not identified. The method was immunoSEQ multiplex PCR; TCRdb's version includes in-frame clones alone and lacks a portion of them. Counted here are roughly 100,000 clones, less than 95% occurring once; the ten biggest clones make up approximately 0.91%. The sample comes from a study of cytomegalovirus exposure and HLA in healthy donors. Findings of the study overall: Reports indicated that the classifier achieved high specificity and sensitivity in diagnosing cytomegalovirus status.

The CDR3 spans 15 residues. The V and J ends lost 0 bases and 5 bases, in that order; junction bases with no gene match: 1. In germline, CDR1 is LNHDA, CDR2 SQIVND (reference sequence). V and J are TRBV19 and TRBJ2-7, with 13 bases lining up with TRBD2. The clonotype was recovered from a woman between 18 and 30 years old in good health and CMV-seronegative. The sequenced sample consisted of PBMCs. The CDR3 nucleotides read TGTGCCAGTAGTATAGATGGACTAGCGGGAGACGAGCAGTACTTC. Translation: CASSIDGLAGDEQYF.